The 12 T cell receptor beta chains presented below share a single source sample, sequenced in a study of cytomegalovirus exposure and HLA in healthy donors (dated by TCRdb to between 2016 and 2019). Preparation of the library involved the immunoSEQ multiplex PCR assay. For the multiplex PCR, a mixture combining 60 forward primers for TCR Vbeta segments and 13 reverse primers for TCR Jbeta segments was used. Imported from immuneACCESS, the table was reduced by TCRdb to in-frame sequences with V and J called. These copies leave out some clones; in studies compared against another copy, an unresolved V gene accounts for under half, and the cause of the remainder is not known. For this sample, the table gives 130,000 or so clones. Roughly 1.5% of the sample is taken by the ten largest. Sample: PBMCs. All receptors derive from a woman aged 40 to 50 in good health and CMV-seronegative.

The J gene is TRBJ1-3, the V gene TRBV6-5; maybe TRBD1 (5 bases). Germline CDR1 and CDR2: MNHEY and SVGAGI. The CDR3 loop spans 15 amino acids. Trimming took 6 bases from V and 10 from J, leaving 22 bases between them. CDR3 region: CASSPWGGRLRTIYF. CDR3 sequence (DNA): TGTGCCAGCAGCCCCTGGGGCGGCCGCTTAAGGACCATATATTTT.

The chain is built from TRBV19 and TRBJ1-2; TRBD1 matches at 7 bases. The germline V gene encodes CDR1 LNHDA and CDR2 SQIVND (reference sequence). CDR3 size: 13 residues. Trimming removed 4 bases from V and 5 bases from J; junction bases left unmatched: 4. The CDR3 DNA follows: TGTGCCAGTAGTACCGACAGGGCGTATGGCTACACCTTC. Encoded protein: CASSTDRAYGYTF.

The chain combines TRBV25-1 with TRBJ2-3, with D perhaps TRBD2 (6 bases). The CDR3 sequence is 15 residues long. Trimming left V 5 bases short and J 2 bases short, with 14 bases between. Germline V gives CDR1 MGHDK, CDR2 SYGVNS. The CDR3 sequence is CASSSLGGNTDTQYF. The CDR3 DNA reads TGTGCCAGCAGTTCCTTGGGGGGAAACACAGATACGCAGTATTTT.

The rearrangement links TRBV6-5 to TRBJ2-7, with D possibly being TRBD1 (6 bases). The germline V and J ends were trimmed by 3 bases and 2 bases, with 11 bases remaining between them. The germline gives CDR1 MNHEY, CDR2 SVGAGI. The CDR3 extends over 14 amino acids. The CDR3 DNA reads as TGTGCCAGCAGTTATACAGGGTACACCTACGAGCAGTACTTC. Translation gives CASSYTGYTYEQYF.

The V gene is TRBV4-3, the J gene TRBJ1-2; D possibly corresponds to TRBD1 (5 bases). This CDR3 spans 16 amino acids. From germline, CDR1 is LGHNA and CDR2 YSLEER. V was pared by 0 bases and J by 0 bases, with 11 bases between. CDR3 coding DNA: TGCGCCAGCAGCCAAGAATCACCGGGGGCTAACTATGGCTACACCTTC. It is translated as CASSQESPGANYGYTF.

The rearrangement joins TRBV6-5 to TRBJ1-6, with 7 nucleotides matching TRBD1. This CDR3 contains 14 residues. After removal of 7 bases from V and 4 bases from J, the junction contained 4 bases not matched to a gene. CDR1 is MNHEY, CDR2 SVGAGI, per germline. CDR3 in DNA: TGTGCCAGCAACAGGGGCGAATATAATTCACCCCTCCACTTT. Amino acid sequence: CASNRGEYNSPLHF.

V usage is TRBV7-2 and J usage is TRBJ1-5; 8 bases agree with TRBD1. The CDR3 is made up of 14 amino acids. Germline CDR1 reads SGHTA; CDR2 reads FQGNSA. V gave up 5 bases and J gave up 9 bases; unmatched junction bases: 9. The CDR3 here is CASSLNPGTGPQHF. As DNA, the CDR3 is TGTGCCAGCAGCCTAAATCCCGGGACAGGGCCCCAGCATTTT.

The chain carries TRBV18 and TRBJ2-2; TRBD1 aligns across 7 bases. This CDR3 spans 17 amino acids. Per germline, CDR1 KGHSH and CDR2 LQKENI. The junction had 8 bases not matched to a gene; V was cut back by 0 bases and J by 4 bases. The CDR3, as DNA: TGTGCCAGCTCACCACCTAACAGGGGCTGGAGCACCGGGGAGCTGTTTTTT. Its protein is CASSPPNRGWSTGELFF.

The gene calls are TRBV5-4 and TRBJ2-3; TRBD2 might be the D (5 bases). This CDR3 region has 13 residues. Trimming removed 0 bases from V and 4 bases from J, with 6 bases in between. The germline gives CDR1 SGHNT, CDR2 YYREEE (reference sequence). In nucleotides, the CDR3 is TGTGCCAGCAGCTTGGGGGGAGCAGATACGCAGTATTTT. Translated: CASSLGGADTQYF.

This chain uses TRBV5-8 with TRBJ2-1; TRBD2 matches at 11 bases. Germline lookup yields CDR1 SGHTS and CDR2 YDEGEE. There are 12 residues in the CDR3. V was clipped by 5 bases and J by 10 bases; unmatched bases: 2. The CDR3 region has the DNA TGTGCCAGCAGGAGGACTAGCGGGGAGCAGTTCTTC. Translated, it gives CASRRTSGEQFF.

V and J are TRBV10-3 and TRBJ2-3; 8 nucleotides line up with TRBD2. The CDR3 is 15 residues long. CDR1 and CDR2 from the germline V gene are ENHRY and SYGVKD. V was pared by 5 bases and J by 0 bases, with 4 bases of the junction left unmatched. The chain's CDR3 is CAISTSGSSTDTQYF. Here the CDR3 DNA reads TGTGCCATCAGTACTAGCGGTTCTAGCACAGATACGCAGTATTTT.

The gene calls are TRBV4-1 and TRBJ2-7; D remains ambiguous. This CDR3 spans 15 amino acids. From germline, CDR1 is MGHRA and CDR2 YSYEKL. V gave up 2 bases and J gave up 1 base, with 12 bases separating them. CDR3 DNA: TGCGCCAGCAGCCAATTGAGCGCCCCTTCCTACGAGCAGTACTTC. Its protein product is CASSQLSAPSYEQYF.